The following is a T cell receptor (beta chain) sequence with its context. The record originates from a study of graft-versus-host responses after intestinal transplantation. V was pared by 8 bases and J by 0 bases, with 11 bases between. From germline, CDR1 is LNHDA and CDR2 SQIVND (reference sequence). This CDR3 region has 14 residues. TCRdb's table, derived via immunoSEQ multiplex PCR, lists solely in-frame clones and lacks some. This table has tens of thousands of clones, roughly four fifths appearing once. This specimen consisted of PBMCs, obtained 1070 days after transplant. This sequence originates from a human patient who received an intestinal transplant, so some T cells may come from the graft donor. The V call is TRBV19, the J call TRBJ1-5; D possibly corresponds to TRBD1 (5 bases). CDR3 nucleotides: TGTGCCAGTCAGACAGTCATTAGCAATCAGCCCCAGCATTTT. This translates into CASQTVISNQPQHF.